This T cell receptor (beta chain) was found in a study of neoadjuvant anti-PD-1 for oral cavity cancer. Across the study: Non-progressing patients received a fourth nivolumab dose near day 43, then surgery on days 50-56.

To note about this clone: Its cognate antigen is unknown.

As to time point: after neoadjuvant nivolumab, at surgical resection. The method was immunoSEQ multiplex PCR; TCRdb's version includes in-frame clones alone and lacks a portion of them. Of more than 13,000 clones listed, roughly four fifths are singletons. Looked up from germline, CDR1 is SGHAT and CDR2 is FQNNGV. The length of the CDR3 is 13 residues. V was clipped by 0 bases and J by 6 bases, with 6 bases between them. Overall study results and limits: Only three patients per response group were TCR-analyzed; validation needed.

This TCR derives from a person aged 35-80 years with oral cavity squamous cell carcinoma. The V gene is TRBV11-2, the J gene TRBJ2-1; no clear D. The sample here was PBMCs, taken after nivolumab (anti-PD-1) treatment. CDR3 region: CASSLDRANEQFF. The CDR3 DNA is TGTGCCAGCAGCTTAGATAGGGCCAATGAGCAGTTCTTC.